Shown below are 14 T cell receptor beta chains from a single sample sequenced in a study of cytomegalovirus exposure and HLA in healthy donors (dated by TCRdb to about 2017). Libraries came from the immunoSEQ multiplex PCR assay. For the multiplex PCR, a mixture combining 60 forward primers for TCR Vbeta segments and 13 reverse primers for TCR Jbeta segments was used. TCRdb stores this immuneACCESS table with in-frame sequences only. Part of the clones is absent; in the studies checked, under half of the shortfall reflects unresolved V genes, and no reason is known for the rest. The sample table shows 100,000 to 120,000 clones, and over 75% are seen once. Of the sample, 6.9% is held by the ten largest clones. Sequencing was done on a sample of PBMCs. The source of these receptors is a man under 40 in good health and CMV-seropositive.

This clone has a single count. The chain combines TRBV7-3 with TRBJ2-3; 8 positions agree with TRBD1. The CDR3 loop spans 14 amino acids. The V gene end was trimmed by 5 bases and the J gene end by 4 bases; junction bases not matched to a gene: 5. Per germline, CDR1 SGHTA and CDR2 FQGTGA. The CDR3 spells CASSPQGASDTQYF. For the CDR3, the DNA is TGTGCCAGCAGCCCTCAGGGGGCATCAGATACGCAGTATTTT. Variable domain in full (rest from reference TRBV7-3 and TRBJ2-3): GAGVSQTPSNKVTEKGKYVELRCDPISGHTALYWYRQSLGQGPEFLIYFQGTGAADDSGLPNDRFFAVRPEGSVSTLKIQRTERGDSAVYLCASSPQGASDTQYFGPGTRLTVL.

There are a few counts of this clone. CDR3 DNA sequence: TGTGCCAGCAGTGAAAGTGGGAGACACCGCACAGATACGCAGTATTTT. Protein: CASSESGRHRTDTQYF. The chain has TRBV6-1 and TRBJ2-3; a weak D match, TRBD2 (5 bases). The CDR3 runs 16 residues. Germline CDR1 MNHNS, CDR2 SASEGT. V lost 2 bases and J lost 1, with 13 bases in between.

The CDR3 here is CASSYGRTSSYNEQFF. The CDR3 DNA is TGTGCCAGCAGTTACGGCCGGACTAGCTCCTACAATGAGCAGTTCTTC. This chain connects TRBV6-5 to TRBJ2-1, with TRBD2 identical over 7 bases. J gave up 0 bases and V 2 bases, and 4 bases lay outside the gene matches. The germline CDR1 and CDR2 sequences are MNHEY and SVGAGI. There are 16 residues in the CDR3.

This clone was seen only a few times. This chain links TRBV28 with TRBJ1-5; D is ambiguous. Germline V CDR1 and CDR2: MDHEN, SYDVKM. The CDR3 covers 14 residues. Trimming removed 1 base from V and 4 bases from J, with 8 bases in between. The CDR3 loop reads CASSLFSGNQPQHF. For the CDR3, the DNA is TGTGCCAGCAGTTTATTTTCGGGTAATCAGCCCCAGCATTTT.

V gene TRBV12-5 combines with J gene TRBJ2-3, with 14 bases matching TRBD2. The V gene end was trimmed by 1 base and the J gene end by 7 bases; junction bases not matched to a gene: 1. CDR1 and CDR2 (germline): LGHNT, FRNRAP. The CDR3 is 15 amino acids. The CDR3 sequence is CASGLGTSGGYTQYF. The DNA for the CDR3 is TGTGCTAGTGGTTTGGGGACTAGCGGGGGGTATACGCAGTATTTT.

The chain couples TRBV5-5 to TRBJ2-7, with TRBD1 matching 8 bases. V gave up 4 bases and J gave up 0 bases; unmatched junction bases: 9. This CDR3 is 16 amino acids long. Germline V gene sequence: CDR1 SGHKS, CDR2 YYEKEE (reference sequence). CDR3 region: CASSGDRGTSSYEQYF. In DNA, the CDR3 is TGTGCCAGCAGCGGAGACAGGGGAACATCCTCCTACGAGCAGTACTTC.

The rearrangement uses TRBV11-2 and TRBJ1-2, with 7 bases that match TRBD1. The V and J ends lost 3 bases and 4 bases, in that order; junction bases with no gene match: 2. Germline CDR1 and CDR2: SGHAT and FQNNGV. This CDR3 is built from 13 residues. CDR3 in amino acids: CASSLGQSYGYTF. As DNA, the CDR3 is TGTGCCAGCAGCTTGGGACAGTCCTATGGCTACACCTTC.

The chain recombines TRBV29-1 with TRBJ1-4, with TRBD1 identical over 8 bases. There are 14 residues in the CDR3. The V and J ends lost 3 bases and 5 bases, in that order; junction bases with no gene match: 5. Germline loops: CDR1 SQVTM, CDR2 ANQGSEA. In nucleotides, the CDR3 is TGCAGCGTTGAGGGGACAGGACCGAATGAAAAACTGTTTTTT. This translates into CSVEGTGPNEKLFF.

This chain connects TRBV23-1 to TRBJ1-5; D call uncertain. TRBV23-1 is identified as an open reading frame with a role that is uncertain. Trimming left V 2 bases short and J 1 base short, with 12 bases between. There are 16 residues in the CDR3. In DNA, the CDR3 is TGCGCCAGCAGTCAACGCCCCGACACAAGCAATCAGCCCCAGCATTTT. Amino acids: CASSQRPDTSNQPQHF.

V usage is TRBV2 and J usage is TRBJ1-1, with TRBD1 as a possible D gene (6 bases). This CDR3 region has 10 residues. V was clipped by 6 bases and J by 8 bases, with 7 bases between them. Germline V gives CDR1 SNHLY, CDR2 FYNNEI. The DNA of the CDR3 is TGTGCCAGCAGGGGGACAGAAGCTTTCTTT. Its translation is CASRGTEAFF.

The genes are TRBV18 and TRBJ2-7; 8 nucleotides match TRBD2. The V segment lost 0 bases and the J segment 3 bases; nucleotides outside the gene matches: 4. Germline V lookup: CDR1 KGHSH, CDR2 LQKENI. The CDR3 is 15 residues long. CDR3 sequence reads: CASSPPSGAGYEQYF. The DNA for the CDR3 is TGTGCCAGCTCACCACCTAGCGGGGCGGGCTACGAGCAGTACTTC.

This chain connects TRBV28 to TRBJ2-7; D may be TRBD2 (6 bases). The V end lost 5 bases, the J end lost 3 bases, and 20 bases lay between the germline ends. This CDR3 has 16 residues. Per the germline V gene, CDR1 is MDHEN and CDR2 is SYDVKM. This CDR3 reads CASSPRSRAGIYEQYF. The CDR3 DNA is TGTGCCAGCAGTCCCAGGAGTAGGGCGGGGATCTACGAGCAGTACTTC.

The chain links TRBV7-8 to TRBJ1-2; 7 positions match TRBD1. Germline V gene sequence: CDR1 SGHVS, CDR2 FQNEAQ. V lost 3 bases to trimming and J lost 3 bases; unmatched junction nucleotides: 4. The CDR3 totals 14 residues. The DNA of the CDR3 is TGTGCCAGCAGCTTTGACAGGGCGGACTATGGCTACACCTTC. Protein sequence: CASSFDRADYGYTF.

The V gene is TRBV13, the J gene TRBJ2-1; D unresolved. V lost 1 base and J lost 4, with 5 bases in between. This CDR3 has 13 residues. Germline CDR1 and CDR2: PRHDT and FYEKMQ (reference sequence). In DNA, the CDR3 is TGTGCCAGCAGCTTAGAACAGTACAATGAGCAGTTCTTC. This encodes CASSLEQYNEQFF.